These 2 T cell receptor beta chains came from one sample sequenced in a study of blood T cell repertoires in COVID-19 (dated by TCRdb to the early 2020s). The method behind the library was the immunoSEQ multiplex PCR assay. The clones in this table, taken by TCRdb from immuneACCESS, are in-frame only. Not every clone is retained; where verified, under half of the shortfall comes from an unresolved V gene, and the cause of the rest is unknown. Present in this sample are 85,000 to 120,000 clones, 80% to 95% of which were seen just once. The leading ten clones occupy 4% to 4.5% of the sample. Sequencing was done on a sample of peripheral blood. The receptors come from a man between 18 and 29 years old with acute or convalescent COVID-19.

This chain links TRBV24-1 with TRBJ1-4; 9 nucleotides line up with TRBD1. CDR1 is KGHDR and CDR2 is SFDVKD in the germline V gene. The trim removed 1 base at V and 8 bases at J, leaving 4 bases unmatched. The CDR3 is made up of 15 amino acids. CDR3 amino acids: CATSDFDRGAEKLFF. CDR3 nucleotide sequence: TGTGCCACCAGTGATTTCGACAGGGGGGCAGAAAAACTGTTTTTT.

This chain joins TRBV27 and TRBJ2-4; perhaps TRBD2 as D (6 bases). The CDR3 length is 16 residues. CDR1 is MNHEY and CDR2 is SMNVEV in the germline V gene (reference sequence). V gave up 4 bases and J gave up 2 bases, with 15 bases separating them. CDR3 nucleotides: TGTGCCAGCAGTTCCCCCCGGGGGAAGACCAAAAACATTCAGTACTTC. This translates into CASSSPRGKTKNIQYF.